This is a list of T cell receptor beta chains from one sample in a study of shared clonotypes between healthy human individuals. Here immunoSEQ multiplex PCR was the method, and the copy in TCRdb shows in-frame clones only, minus some. The table includes approximately 980,000 clones, over 60% detected once. Sequenced input: memory CD4+ T cells sorted from blood. The origin of the receptors is a man aged 18 to 30 in good health. The CDR3 runs from the conserved cysteine through the conserved F or W. D genes are given only for firm matches. Size is stated for part of the rows, as once, few or many counts, or as a class when the clone is expanded.

D gene	V gene	J gene	clone size	CDR3 protein	CDR3 DNA
TRBD1	TRBV6-6	TRBJ1-1	NA	CASSRGQGARTEAFF	TGTGCCAGCAGTCGCGGACAGGGGGCGCGAACTGAAGCTTTCTTT
NA	TRBV2	TRBJ2-1	NA	CASSRTGRGYNEQFF	TGTGCCAGCAGTAGGACGGGCAGGGGCTACAATGAGCAGTTCTTC
TRBD2	TRBV19	TRBJ2-5	NA	CASSIGLAEETQYF	TGTGCCAGTAGTATAGGACTAGCGGAAGAGACCCAGTACTTC
TRBD1	TRBV25-1	TRBJ1-6	few	CASSAGQGYSPLHF	TGTGCCAGCAGTGCGGGACAGGGCTATTCACCCCTCCACTTT
TRBD1	TRBV7-6	TRBJ1-1	NA	CASSPKGQRNTEAFF	TGTGCCAGCAGCCCGAAGGGACAGCGGAACACTGAAGCTTTCTTT
NA	TRBV18	TRBJ2-7	NA	CASSPNSGGGYEQYF	TGTGCCAGCTCACCAAACAGCGGAGGTGGCTACGAGCAGTACTTC
TRBD1	TRBV18	TRBJ2-7	NA	CASSPQTGAYEQYF	TGTGCCAGCTCACCACAGACAGGGGCGTACGAGCAGTACTTC
NA	TRBV28	TRBJ2-3	NA	CASSLPQEDTQYF	TGTGCCAGCAGTTTACCCCAGGAAGATACGCAGTATTTT
NA	TRBV4-3	TRBJ2-5	NA	CASSQDRGTPQETQYF	TGCGCCAGCAGCCAAGATCGGGGGACACCCCAAGAGACCCAGTACTTC
TRBD1	TRBV14	TRBJ2-5	few	CASSRGQGAGETQYF	TGTGCCAGCAGCCGAGGACAGGGGGCAGGAGAGACCCAGTACTTC
NA	TRBV30	TRBJ2-1	once	CAWSGGLNNEQFF	TGTGCCTGGAGTGGGGGCCTTAACAATGAGCAGTTCTTC
NA	TRBV6-1	TRBJ2-7	NA	CASSEERGGAYEQYF	TGTGCCAGCAGTGAAGAGCGAGGGGGGGCCTACGAGCAGTACTTC